Listed here are 2 T cell receptor beta chains from one sample, sequenced in a study of blood T cell repertoires in COVID-19. Sequencing was performed with immunoSEQ multiplex PCR; in TCRdb, only in-frame clones are kept and a portion is missing. The sample holds fewer than 80,000 clones, about 88% seen once. The sequenced material came from peripheral blood. These receptors all stem from a man older than 75 with COVID-19, enrolled during active disease.

This clone showed up just once. J is TRBJ1-3 and V is TRBV14, with no clear D. The CDR3 sequence is 15 residues long. Trimming left V 1 base short and J 0 bases short, with 7 bases between. Per the germline V gene, CDR1 is SGHDN and CDR2 is FVKESK. The CDR3 region is CASSQGATSGNTIYF. The CDR3 DNA reads as TGTGCCAGCAGCCAAGGGGCGACCTCTGGAAACACCATATATTTT.

The chain combines TRBV9 with TRBJ1-2, with D possibly being TRBD1 (5 bases). V gave up 0 bases and J gave up 5 bases, with 26 bases separating them. This CDR3 comprises 19 residues. The germline V gene encodes CDR1 SGDLS and CDR2 YYNGEE. The CDR3 nucleotides are TGTGCCAGCAGCGTAGGGTGGTCCGGACGCGGGGGAAGAGAATATGGCTACACCTTC. Translating it yields CASSVGWSGRGGREYGYTF.